This T cell receptor beta chain was captured by sequencing in a study of blood T cell repertoires in COVID-19. Study information: COVID-19 samples collected from the United States, Italy and Spain covered acute and convalescent phases. PBMCs, B-cell-depleted T cells, or T cells were the source of the cDNA or gDNA that made up the material.

The CDR3 runs 16 residues. V gave up 1 base and J gave up 1 base, with 11 bases separating them. Germline V gene sequence: CDR1 LNHNV, CDR2 YYDKDF (reference sequence). Original methodology: Reference gene primer amplification gave nucleated cell count estimates. Clones were read by immunoSEQ multiplex PCR, and TCRdb kept only the in-frame ones, dropping some. D and trimming were read from the DNA, whereas the V and J calls and clone size are those reported in that table. Of fewer than 90,000 clones listed, 84% are singletons. The chain uses TRBV15 and TRBJ1-5; the D gene is possibly TRBD1 (5 bases). Input material: peripheral blood. This TCR was sampled from a man between 65 and 85 years old with acute or convalescent COVID-19. The CDR3 DNA reads as TGTGCCACCAGCAGAGGGAGGGGCGGGAGCAATCAGCCCCAGCATTTT. Translated: CATSRGRGGSNQPQHF.